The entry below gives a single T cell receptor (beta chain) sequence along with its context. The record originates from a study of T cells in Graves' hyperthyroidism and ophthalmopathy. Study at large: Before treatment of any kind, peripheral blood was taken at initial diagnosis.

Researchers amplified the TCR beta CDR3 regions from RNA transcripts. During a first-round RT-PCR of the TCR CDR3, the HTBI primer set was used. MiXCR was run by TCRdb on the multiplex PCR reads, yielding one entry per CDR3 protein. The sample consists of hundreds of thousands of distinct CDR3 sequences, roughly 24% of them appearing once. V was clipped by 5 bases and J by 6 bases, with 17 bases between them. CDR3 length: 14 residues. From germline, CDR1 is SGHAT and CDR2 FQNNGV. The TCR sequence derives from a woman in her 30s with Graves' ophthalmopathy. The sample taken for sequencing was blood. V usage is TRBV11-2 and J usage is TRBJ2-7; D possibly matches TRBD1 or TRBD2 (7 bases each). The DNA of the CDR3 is TGTGCCAGCAGCGCAAGCCCAGGGGGGGGCGAGCAGTACTTC. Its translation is CASSASPGGGEQYF.